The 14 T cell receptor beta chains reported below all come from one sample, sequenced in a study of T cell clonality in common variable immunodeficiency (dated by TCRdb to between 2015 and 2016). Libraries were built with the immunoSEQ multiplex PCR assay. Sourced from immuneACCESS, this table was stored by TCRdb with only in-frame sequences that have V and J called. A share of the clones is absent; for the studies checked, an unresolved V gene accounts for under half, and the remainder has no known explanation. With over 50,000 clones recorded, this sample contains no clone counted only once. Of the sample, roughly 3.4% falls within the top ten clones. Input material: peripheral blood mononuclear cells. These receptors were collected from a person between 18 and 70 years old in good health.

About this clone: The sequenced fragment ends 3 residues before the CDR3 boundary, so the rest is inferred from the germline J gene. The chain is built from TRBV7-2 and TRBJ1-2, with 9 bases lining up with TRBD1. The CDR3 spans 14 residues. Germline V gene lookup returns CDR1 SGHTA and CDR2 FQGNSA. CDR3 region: CASRQGASVGGYTF. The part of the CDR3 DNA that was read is TGTGCCAGCAGACAGGGGGCCTCGGTCGGGGGC.

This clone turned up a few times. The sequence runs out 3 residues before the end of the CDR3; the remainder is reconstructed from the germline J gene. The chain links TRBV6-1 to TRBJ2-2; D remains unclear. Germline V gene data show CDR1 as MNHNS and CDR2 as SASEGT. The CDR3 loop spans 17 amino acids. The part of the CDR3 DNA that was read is TGTGCCAGCAGTGAACTACTCGTTCTTTCAACTAATGAAAAG. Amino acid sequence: CASSELLVLSTNEK. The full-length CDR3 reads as CASSELLVLSTNEKLFF.

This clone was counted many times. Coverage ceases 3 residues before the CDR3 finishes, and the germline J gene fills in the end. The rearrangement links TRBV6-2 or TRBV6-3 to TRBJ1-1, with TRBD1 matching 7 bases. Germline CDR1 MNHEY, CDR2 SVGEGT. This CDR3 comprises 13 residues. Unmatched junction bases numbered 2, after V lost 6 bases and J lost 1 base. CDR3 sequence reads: CASRRDRNTEAFF. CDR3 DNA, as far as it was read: TGTGCCAGCAGACGGGACAGGAACACTGAA.

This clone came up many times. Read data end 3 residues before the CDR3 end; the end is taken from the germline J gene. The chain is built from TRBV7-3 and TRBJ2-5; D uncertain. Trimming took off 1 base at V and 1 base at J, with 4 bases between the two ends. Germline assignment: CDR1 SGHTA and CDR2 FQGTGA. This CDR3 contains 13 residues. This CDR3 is CASSLNSQETQYF. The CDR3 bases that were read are TGTGCCAGCAGCTTAAATAGCCAAGAGACC. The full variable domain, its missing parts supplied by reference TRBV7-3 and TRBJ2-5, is GAGVSQTPSNKVTEKGKYVELRCDPISGHTALYWYRQSLGQGPEFLIYFQGTGAADDSGLPNDRFFAVRPEGSVSTLKIQRTERGDSAVYLCASSLNSQETQYFGPGTRLLVL.

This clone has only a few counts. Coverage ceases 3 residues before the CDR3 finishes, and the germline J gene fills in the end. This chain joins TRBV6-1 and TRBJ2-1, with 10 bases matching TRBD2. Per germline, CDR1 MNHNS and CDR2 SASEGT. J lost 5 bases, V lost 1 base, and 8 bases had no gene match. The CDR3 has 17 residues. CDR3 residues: CASSEGTSGAWNNEQFF. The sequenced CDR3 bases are TGTGCCAGCAGTGAAGGGACTAGCGGCGCCTGGAACAATGAG.

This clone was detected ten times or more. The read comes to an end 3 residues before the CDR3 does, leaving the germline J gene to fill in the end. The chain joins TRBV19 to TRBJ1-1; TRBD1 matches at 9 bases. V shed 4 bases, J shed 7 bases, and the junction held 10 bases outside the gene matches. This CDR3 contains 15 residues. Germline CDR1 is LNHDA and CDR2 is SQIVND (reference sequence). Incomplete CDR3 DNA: TGTGCCAGTAGTACCTTTACAGGGGGCGTAAGTGAA. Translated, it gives CASSTFTGGVSE. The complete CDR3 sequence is CASSTFTGGVSEAFF.

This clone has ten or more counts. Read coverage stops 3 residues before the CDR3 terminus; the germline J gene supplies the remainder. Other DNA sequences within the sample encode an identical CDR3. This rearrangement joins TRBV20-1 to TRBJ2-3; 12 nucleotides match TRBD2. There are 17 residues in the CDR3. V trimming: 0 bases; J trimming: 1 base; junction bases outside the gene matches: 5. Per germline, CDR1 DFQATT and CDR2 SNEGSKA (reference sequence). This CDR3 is CSARDPGLAGGTDTQYF. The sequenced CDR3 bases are TGCAGTGCTAGAGATCCGGGACTAGCGGGTGGCACAGATACG.

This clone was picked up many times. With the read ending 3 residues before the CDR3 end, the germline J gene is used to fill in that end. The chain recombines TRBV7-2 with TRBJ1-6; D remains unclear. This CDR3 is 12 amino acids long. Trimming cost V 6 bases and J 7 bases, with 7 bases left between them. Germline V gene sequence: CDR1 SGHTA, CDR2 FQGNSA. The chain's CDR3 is CASRGSNSPLHF. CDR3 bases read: TGTGCCAGCAGGGGTAGCAATTCACCC.

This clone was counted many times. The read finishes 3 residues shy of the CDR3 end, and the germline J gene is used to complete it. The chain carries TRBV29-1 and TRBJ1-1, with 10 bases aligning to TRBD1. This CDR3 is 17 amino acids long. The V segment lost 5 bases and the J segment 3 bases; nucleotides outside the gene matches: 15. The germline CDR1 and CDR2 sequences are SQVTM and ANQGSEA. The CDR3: CSVSPYQRTGGDTEAFF. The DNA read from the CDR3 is TGCAGCGTTAGCCCCTACCAGCGGACAGGGGGTGACACTGAA.

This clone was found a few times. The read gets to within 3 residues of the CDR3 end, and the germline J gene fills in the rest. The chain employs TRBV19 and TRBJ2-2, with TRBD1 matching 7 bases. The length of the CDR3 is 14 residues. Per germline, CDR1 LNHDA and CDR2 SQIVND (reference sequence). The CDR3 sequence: CASRPGTVNSPLFF. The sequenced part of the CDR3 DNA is TGTGCCAGTAGGCCCGGGACAGTTAATTCACCG.

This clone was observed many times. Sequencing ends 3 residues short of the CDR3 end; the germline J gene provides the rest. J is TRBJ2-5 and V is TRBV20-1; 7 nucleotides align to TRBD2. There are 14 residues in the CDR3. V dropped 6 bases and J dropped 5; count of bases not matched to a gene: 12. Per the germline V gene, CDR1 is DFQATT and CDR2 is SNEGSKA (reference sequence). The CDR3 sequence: CSAVRREFGETQYF. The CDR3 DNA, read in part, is TGCAGTGCGGTTCGGCGGGAGTTCGGGGAGACC.

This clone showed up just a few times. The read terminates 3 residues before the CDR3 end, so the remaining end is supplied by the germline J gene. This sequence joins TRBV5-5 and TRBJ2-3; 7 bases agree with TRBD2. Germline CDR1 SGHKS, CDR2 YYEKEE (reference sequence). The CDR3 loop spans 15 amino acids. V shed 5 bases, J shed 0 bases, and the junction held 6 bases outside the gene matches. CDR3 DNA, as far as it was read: TGTGCCAGCAGACCGGGGGGTCGGAGCACAGATACG. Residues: CASRPGGRSTDT. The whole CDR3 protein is CASRPGGRSTDTQYF.

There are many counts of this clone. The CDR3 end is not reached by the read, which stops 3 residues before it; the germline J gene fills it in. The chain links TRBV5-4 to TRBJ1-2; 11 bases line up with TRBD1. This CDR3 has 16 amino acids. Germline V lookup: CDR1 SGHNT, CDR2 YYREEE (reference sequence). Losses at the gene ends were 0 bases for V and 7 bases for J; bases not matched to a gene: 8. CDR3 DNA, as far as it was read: TGTGCCAGCAGCTTGGCGGACAGGGGGCGAGGAGGTGGC. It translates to CASSLADRGRGGG. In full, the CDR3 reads CASSLADRGRGGGYTF.

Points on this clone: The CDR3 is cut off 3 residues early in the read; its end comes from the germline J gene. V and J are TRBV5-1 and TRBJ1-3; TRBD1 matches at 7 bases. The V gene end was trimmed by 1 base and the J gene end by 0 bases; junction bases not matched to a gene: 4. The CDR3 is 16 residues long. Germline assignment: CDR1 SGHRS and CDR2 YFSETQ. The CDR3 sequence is CASSLMGQLSGNTIYF. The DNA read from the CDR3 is TGCGCCAGCAGCTTGATGGGACAGCTCTCTGGAAACACC.